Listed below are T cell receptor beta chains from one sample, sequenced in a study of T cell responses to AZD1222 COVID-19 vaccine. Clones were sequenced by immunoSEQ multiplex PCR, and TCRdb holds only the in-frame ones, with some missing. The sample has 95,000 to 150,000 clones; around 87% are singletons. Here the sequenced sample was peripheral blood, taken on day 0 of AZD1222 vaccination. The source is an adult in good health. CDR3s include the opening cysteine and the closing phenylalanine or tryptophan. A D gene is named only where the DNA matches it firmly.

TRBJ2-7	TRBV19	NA	CASSTTDLRREQYF
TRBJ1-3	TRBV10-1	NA	CASSESDGNTIYF
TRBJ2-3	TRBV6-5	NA	CASSYSIGRTDTQYF
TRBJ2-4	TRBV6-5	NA	CASSYGGDIQYF
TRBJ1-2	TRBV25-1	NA	CASSDPGGAAGYTF
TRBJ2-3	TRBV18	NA	CASSRSKGQTSPDTQYF
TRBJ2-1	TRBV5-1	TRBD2	CASSLANLGLAGSNEQFF
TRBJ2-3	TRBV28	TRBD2	CASSSLGTSGIPDTQYF
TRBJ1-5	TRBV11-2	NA	CASSPGGSQPQHF
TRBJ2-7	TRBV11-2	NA	CASSLLTSPVYEQYF
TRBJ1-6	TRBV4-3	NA	CASSPGEGNSPLHF
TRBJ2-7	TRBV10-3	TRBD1	CAISGGSTGSYEQYF
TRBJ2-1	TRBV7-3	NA	CASSFQGGSFHEQFF
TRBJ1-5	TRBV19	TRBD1	CASTQGMGNQPQHF
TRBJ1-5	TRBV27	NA	CASSKGFGAGNQPQHF
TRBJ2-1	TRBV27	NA	CASRQNSYNEQFF
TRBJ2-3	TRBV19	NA	CASSKVGSSTDTQYF
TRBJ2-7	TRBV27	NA	CASSRPNNEQYF
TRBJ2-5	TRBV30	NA	CAWSHPRSSQETQYF
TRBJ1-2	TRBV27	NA	CASSLPGAVGYTF
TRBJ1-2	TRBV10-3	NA	CAISETAGTRHTF
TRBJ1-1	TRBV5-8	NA	CASSLAGSGTEAFF
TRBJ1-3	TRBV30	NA	CAWSVNSGNTIYF
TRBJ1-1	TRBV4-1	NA	CASSQGLKDPRFF
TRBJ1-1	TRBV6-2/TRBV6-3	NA	CASSYSGSHSEAFF
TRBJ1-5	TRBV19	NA	CASSMPPGRDSNQPQHF
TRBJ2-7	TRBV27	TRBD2	CASGSGRAHEQYF
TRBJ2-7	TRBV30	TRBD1	CAWRGTGEYEQYF
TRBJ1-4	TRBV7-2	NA	CASSLVGTSNEKLFF
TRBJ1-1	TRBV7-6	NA	CASSLGGGAGTEAFF
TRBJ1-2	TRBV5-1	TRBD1	CASSLEGASYGYTF
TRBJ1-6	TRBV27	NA	CASSPVGGVGNNSPLHF
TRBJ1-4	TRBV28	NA	CASSPLNEKLFF
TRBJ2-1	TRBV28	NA	CASSLLARGDNEQFF
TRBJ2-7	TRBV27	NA	CASSPSGPYEQYF
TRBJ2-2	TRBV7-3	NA	CASSLSPGADTGELFF
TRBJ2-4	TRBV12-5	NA	CASGLVDSLVGRDIQYF
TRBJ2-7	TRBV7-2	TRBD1	CASSLMGNRGLEQYF
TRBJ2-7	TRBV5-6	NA	CASSLVGGYSYEQYF
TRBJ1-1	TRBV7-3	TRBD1	CASSLLGQGNTEAFF
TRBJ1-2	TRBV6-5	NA	CASSRAANYGYTF
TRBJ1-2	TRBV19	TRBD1	CATTNRDRGNGYTF
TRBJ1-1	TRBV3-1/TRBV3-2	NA	CASSKGHWNTEAFF
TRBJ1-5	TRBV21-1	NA	CASSKWTGAKSGGNQPQHF
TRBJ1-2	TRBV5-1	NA	CASSLELGFVGGYTF
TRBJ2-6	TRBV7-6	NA	CASSPPRRTAGANVLTF
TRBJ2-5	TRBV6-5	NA	CASGGAARTQYF
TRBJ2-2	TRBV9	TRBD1	CASSVGVRGYTGELFF
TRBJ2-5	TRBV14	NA	CASSQTSRTRYF
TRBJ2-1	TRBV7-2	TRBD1	CASSIRPGQGTARFNEQFF
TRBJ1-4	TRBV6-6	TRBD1	CASRGLGTGVEKLFF